This T cell receptor (beta chain) originates from a study of preoperative IRX-2 immunotherapy in early breast cancer. Here immunoSEQ multiplex PCR was the method, and the copy in TCRdb shows in-frame clones only, minus some. The sample carries around 10,000 clones, around 75% recorded once. Documented treatment: preoperative locoregional IRX-2 cytokine immunotherapy. This phase Ib study tested locoregional IRX-2 cytokine immunotherapy given before surgery. The ends were cut back, 6 bases at V and 1 base at J, with 12 bases in the middle. CDR3 length: 14 residues. CDR1 is MNHGY, CDR2 SAAAGT, per germline.

The genes are TRBV6-8 and TRBJ1-1; the D gene is possibly TRBD1 (5 bases). The sequencing used lymph node tissue, collected before IRX-2 immunotherapy. The receptor comes from a human donor with breast cancer. CDR3 nucleotide sequence: TGTGCCAGCAGGGTTCAGGGAGGGAACACTGAAGCTTTCTTT. Translation gives CASRVQGGNTEAFF.